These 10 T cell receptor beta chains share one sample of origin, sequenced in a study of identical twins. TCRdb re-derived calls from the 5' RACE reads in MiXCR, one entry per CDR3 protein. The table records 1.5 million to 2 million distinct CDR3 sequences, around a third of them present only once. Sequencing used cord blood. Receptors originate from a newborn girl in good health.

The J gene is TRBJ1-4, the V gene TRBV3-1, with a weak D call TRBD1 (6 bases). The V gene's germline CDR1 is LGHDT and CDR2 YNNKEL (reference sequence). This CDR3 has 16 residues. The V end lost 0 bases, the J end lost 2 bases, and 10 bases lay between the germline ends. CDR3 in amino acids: CASSQERQATNEKLFF. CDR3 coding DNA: TGTGCCAGCAGCCAAGAGAGACAGGCTACTAATGAAAAACTGTTTTTT.

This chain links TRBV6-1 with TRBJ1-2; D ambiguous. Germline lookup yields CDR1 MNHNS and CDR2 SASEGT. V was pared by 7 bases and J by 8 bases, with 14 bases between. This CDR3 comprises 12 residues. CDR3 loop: CASNDIRRGYTF. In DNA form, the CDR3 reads TGTGCCAGCAACGACATCCGTAGAGGCTACACCTTC.

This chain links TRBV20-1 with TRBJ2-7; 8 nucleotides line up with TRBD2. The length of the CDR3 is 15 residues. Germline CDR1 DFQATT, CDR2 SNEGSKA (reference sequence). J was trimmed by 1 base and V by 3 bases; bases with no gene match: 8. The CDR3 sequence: CSARVLAGISYEQYF. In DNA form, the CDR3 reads TGCAGTGCTAGGGTGCTAGCGGGTATATCCTACGAGCAGTACTTC.

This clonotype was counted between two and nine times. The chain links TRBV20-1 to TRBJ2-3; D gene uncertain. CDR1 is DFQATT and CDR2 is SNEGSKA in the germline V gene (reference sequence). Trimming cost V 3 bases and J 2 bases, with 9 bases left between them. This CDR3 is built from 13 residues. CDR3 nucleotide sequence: TGCAGTGCTAGGGCCTATGTCACAGATACGCAGTATTTT. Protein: CSARAYVTDTQYF.

For the CDR3, the DNA is TGTGCCAGCAGCCCCGTTAACGACGAGCAGTACTTC. It translates to CASSPVNDEQYF. V gene TRBV25-1 combines with J gene TRBJ2-7, with D hard to call. Trimming took 6 bases from V and 5 from J, leaving 11 bases between them. Looked up from germline, CDR1 is MGHDK and CDR2 is SYGVNS. This CDR3 comprises 12 residues.

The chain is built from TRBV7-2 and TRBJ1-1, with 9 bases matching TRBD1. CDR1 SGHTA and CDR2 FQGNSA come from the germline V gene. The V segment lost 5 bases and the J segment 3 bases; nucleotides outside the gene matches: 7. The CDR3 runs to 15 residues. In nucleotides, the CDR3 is TGTGCCAGCAGCAGATGGACAGGGGATTACACTGAAGCTTTCTTT. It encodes CASSRWTGDYTEAFF.

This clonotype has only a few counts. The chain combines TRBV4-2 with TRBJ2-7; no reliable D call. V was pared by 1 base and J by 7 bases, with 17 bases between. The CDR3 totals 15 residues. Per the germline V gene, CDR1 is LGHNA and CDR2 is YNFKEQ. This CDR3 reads CASSQAFAAWDEQYF. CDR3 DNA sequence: TGTGCCAGCAGCCAAGCCTTCGCAGCTTGGGATGAGCAGTACTTC.

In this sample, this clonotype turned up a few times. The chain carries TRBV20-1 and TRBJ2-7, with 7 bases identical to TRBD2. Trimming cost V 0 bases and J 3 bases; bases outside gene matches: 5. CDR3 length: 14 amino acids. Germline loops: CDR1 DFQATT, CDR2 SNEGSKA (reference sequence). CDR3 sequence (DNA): TGCAGTGCTAGAGATCACGCTAGCGGCTACGAGCAGTACTTC. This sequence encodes CSARDHASGYEQYF.

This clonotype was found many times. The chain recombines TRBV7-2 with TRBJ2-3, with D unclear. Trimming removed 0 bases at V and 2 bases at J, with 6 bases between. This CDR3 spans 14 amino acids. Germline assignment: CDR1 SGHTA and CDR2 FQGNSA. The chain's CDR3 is CASSLARNTDTQYF. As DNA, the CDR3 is TGTGCCAGCAGCTTAGCGCGGAACACAGATACGCAGTATTTT. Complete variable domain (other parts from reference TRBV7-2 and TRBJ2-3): GAGVSQSPSNKVTEKGKDVELRCDPISGHTALYWYRQSLGQGLEFLIYFQGNSAPDKSGLPSDRFSAERTGGSVSTLTIQRTQQEDSAVYLCASSLARNTDTQYFGPGTRLTVL.

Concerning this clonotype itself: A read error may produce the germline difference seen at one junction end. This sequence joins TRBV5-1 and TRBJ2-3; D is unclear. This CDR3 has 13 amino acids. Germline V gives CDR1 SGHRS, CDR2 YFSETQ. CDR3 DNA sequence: TGCGCCAGCAGCCAAGCAAGCACAGATATGCAGTATTTT. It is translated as CASSQASTDMQYF. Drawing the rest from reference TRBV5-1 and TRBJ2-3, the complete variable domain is KAGVTQTPRYLIKTRGQQVTLSCSPISGHRSVSWYQQTPGQGLQFLFEYFSETQRNKGNFPGRFSGRQFSNSRSEMNVSTLELGDSALYLCASSQASTDMQYFGPGTRLTVL.